What follows is one T cell receptor (beta chain) and its context. Its specificity is unknown. This entry is derived from a study of somatic mutations in cytotoxic T cells in rheumatoid arthritis. Study as a whole: Sorting by flow gave nearly 100% purity for some V beta antibody-stained T-cell populations, including V beta1+ cells sequenced for TCRB.

Assay used: immunoSEQ multiplex PCR; TCRdb lists only in-frame clones, some missing. The sample contains approximately 5,300 clones, more than 75% of which appear only once. The study's findings and limits: An increase in CD8+ clonality with age was seen in rheumatoid arthritis patients but not in healthy controls.

Sequenced: CD8+ T cells sorted from blood. The sequence came from a woman in her fifties or sixties with rheumatoid arthritis.

The CDR3 region has the DNA TGTGCCAGCAGCTGGACAGGGAGTAGCAATCAGCCCCAGCATTTT. Translation gives CASSWTGSSNQPQHF. This chain links TRBV27 with TRBJ1-5, with 8 positions matching TRBD1. The CDR3 consists of 15 residues. The V and J ends lost 6 bases and 0 bases, in that order; junction bases with no gene match: 4. CDR1 is MNHEY and CDR2 is SMNVEV in the germline V gene (reference sequence).